Each of the 3 T cell receptor beta chains below was sequenced from the same sample in a study of cytomegalovirus exposure and HLA in healthy donors (dated by TCRdb to 2017 to 2019). The library was obtained by the immunoSEQ multiplex PCR assay. For the multiplex PCR, a mixture combining 60 forward primers for TCR Vbeta segments and 13 reverse primers for TCR Jbeta segments was used. Not all clones reach the TCRdb copy of this immuneACCESS table, which keeps in-frame sequences only. Checked studies attribute under half of the gap to unresolved V genes and leave the rest unexplained. Counted in this sample were around 160,000 clones; roughly 80% of them appeared once. Jointly, the top ten make up just under 5% of the sample. The material sequenced was PBMCs. The receptors derive from a male donor in good health and CMV-seronegative.

This clone has only a few counts. The chain carries TRBV30 and TRBJ1-4; D possibly corresponds to TRBD1 (6 bases). V gave up 3 bases and J gave up 5 bases, with 13 bases separating them. The germline gives CDR1 GTSNPN, CDR2 SVGIG (reference sequence). The CDR3 sequence is 14 residues long. CDR3 coding DNA: TGTGCCTGGAGGATGGACAGATTCAATGAAAAACTGTTTTTT. Encoded protein: CAWRMDRFNEKLFF.

The rearrangement joins TRBV5-1 to TRBJ2-2; a weak D match, TRBD1 (5 bases). V was clipped by 1 base and J by 0 bases, with 10 bases between them. The CDR3 loop spans 16 amino acids. Germline CDR1 reads SGHRS; CDR2 reads YFSETQ. CDR3 bases: TGCGCCAGCAGCTTGAGACAGCCCGCGAACACCGGGGAGCTGTTTTTT. It encodes CASSLRQPANTGELFF.

The chain employs TRBV5-4 and TRBJ1-2; D is perhaps TRBD1 (5 bases). The CDR3 has 16 residues. V was pared by 2 bases and J by 4 bases, with 18 bases between. Germline assignment: CDR1 SGHNT and CDR2 YYREEE (reference sequence). The CDR3 DNA reads as TGTGCCAGCAGCTTAGATACCGGGGGACGGAGCTATGGCTACACCTTC. Its translation is CASSLDTGGRSYGYTF.